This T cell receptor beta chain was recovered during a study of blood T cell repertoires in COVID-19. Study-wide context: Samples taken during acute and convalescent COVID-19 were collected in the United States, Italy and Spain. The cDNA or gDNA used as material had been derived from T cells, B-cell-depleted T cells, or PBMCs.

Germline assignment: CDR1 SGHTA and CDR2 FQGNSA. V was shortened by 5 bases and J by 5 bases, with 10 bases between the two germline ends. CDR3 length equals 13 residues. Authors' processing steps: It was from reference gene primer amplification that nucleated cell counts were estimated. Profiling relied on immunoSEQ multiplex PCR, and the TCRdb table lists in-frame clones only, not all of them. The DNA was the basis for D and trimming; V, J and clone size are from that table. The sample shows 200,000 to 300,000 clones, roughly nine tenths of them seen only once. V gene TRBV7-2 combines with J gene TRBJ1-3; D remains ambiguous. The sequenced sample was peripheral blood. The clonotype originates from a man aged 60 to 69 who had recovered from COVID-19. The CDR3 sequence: CASSPSGRNTIYF. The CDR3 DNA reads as TGTGCCAGCAGCCCTTCCGGGAGAAACACCATATATTTT.